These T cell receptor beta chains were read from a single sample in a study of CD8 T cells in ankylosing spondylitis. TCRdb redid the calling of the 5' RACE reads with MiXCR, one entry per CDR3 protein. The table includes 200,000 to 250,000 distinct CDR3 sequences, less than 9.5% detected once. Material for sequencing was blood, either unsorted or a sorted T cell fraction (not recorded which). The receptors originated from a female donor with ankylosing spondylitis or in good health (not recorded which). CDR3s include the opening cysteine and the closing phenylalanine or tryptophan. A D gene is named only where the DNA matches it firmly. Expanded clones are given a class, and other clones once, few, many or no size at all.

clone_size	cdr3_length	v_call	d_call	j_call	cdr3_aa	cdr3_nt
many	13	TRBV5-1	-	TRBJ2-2	CASSLEQTGELFF	TGCGCCAGCAGCTTGGAACAGACCGGGGAGCTGTTTTTT
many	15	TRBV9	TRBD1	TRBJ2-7	CASSPDRDRPYEQYF	TGTGCCAGCAGCCCGGACAGGGATCGACCCTACGAGCAGTACTTC
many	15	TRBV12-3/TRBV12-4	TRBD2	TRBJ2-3	CASKQFSGRADTQYF	TGTGCCAGCAAACAATTTAGCGGGCGCGCAGATACGCAGTATTTT
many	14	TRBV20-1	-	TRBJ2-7	CSARDLDSSYEQYF	TGCAGTGCTAGAGATCTGGACAGCTCCTACGAGCAGTACTTC
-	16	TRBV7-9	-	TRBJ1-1	CASSLAPGPHGTEAFF	TGTGCCAGCAGCTTAGCACCGGGACCCCATGGCACTGAAGCTTTCTTT
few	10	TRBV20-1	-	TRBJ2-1	CSARFHEQFF	TGCAGTGCTCGGTTCCATGAGCAGTTCTTC
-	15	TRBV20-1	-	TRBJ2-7	CSASPLGTVSYEQYF	TGCAGTGCTTCTCCTTTGGGGACTGTTTCCTACGAGCAGTACTTC
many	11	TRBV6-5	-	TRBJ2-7	CASTAGYEQYF	TGTGCCAGCACAGCCGGGTACGAGCAGTACTTC
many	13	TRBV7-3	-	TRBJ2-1	CASSSLLGERLFF	TGTGCCAGCAGCTCCCTTCTAGGGGAGAGACTGTTCTTC
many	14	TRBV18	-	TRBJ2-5	CASSPGREQETQYF	TGTGCCAGCTCACCCGGACGGGAACAAGAGACCCAGTACTTC
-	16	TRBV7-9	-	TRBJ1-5	CASSLGGVRGNQPQHF	TGTGCCAGCAGCTTAGGGGGGGTAAGAGGGAATCAGCCCCAGCATTTT
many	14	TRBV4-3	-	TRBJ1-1	CASSRRVRNTEAFF	TGCGCCAGCAGCCGGAGGGTTAGGAACACTGAAGCTTTCTTT
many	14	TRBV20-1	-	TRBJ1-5	CSARPTGGNQPQHF	TGCAGTGCTAGGCCGACAGGAGGCAATCAGCCCCAGCATTTT
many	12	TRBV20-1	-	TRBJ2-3	CSASGSADTQYF	TGCAGTGCTAGCGGGAGTGCAGATACGCAGTATTTT
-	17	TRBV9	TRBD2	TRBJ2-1	CASSVFTSGSADNEQFF	TGTGCCAGCAGCGTATTTACTAGCGGGAGTGCGGACAATGAGCAGTTCTTC
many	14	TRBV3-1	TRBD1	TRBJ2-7	CASSRRDRDYEQYF	TGTGCCAGCAGCCGGCGGGACAGGGATTACGAGCAGTACTTC
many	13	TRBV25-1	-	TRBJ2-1	CASSPLSYNEQFF	TGTGCCAGCAGCCCCCTGTCATACAATGAGCAGTTCTTC
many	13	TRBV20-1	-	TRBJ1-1	CSAPREGGTEAFF	TGCAGTGCTCCCCGGGAGGGCGGCACTGAAGCTTTCTTT
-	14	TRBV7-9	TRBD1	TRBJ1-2	CASRKLGTAYGYTF	TGTGCCAGCAGAAAACTCGGGACAGCTTATGGCTACACCTTC
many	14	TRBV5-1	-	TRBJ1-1	CASRGGLRNTEAFF	TGCGCCAGCAGGGGAGGGCTCAGGAACACTGAAGCTTTCTTT
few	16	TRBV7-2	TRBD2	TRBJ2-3	CASSVRSGTITDTQYF	TGTGCCAGCAGCGTCCGTAGCGGGACCATTACAGATACGCAGTATTTT
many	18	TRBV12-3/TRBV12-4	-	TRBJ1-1	CASSFSLEMRDPNTEAFF	TGTGCCAGCAGTTTTTCCCTTGAAATGCGGGACCCGAACACTGAAGCTTTCTTT
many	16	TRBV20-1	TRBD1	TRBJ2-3	CSAPPPTGISTDTQYF	TGCAGTGCTCCCCCCCCGACAGGGATTAGCACAGATACGCAGTATTTT
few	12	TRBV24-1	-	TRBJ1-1	CATEGDGNQAFF	TGTGCCACTGAGGGTGACGGAAATCAAGCTTTCTTT
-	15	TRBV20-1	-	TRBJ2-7	CSARGGLGISYEQYF	TGCAGTGCTAGAGGGGGACTGGGAATTTCCTACGAGCAGTACTTC
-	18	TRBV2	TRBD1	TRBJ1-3	CAFSPTRTGFGSGNTIYF	TGTGCCTTCAGCCCTACTAGGACAGGGTTTGGCTCTGGAAACACCATATATTTT
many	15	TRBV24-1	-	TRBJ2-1	CATSDPGADYNEQFF	TGTGCCACCAGTGATCCGGGAGCGGACTACAATGAGCAGTTCTTC
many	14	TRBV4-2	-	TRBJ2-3	CASSQGDYTDTQYF	TGTGCCAGCAGCCAAGGTGACTACACAGATACGCAGTATTTT
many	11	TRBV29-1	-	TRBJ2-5	CSVEGMETQYF	TGCAGCGTTGAGGGGATGGAGACCCAGTACTTC
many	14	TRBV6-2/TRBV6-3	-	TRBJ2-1	CASSLVGSYNEQFF	TGTGCCAGCAGTTTGGTTGGTTCCTACAATGAGCAGTTCTTC
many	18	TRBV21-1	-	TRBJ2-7	CASSKALYGNRSSYEQYF	TGTGCCAGCAGCAAAGCGCTTTATGGGAATAGGAGCTCCTACGAGCAGTACTTC
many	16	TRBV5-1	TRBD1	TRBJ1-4	CASSAAAADRAEKLFF	TGCGCCAGCAGCGCCGCCGCCGCTGACAGGGCTGAAAAACTGTTTTTT
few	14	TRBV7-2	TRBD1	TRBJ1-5	CASSFGTANQPQHF	TGTGCCAGCAGCTTCGGGACAGCTAATCAGCCCCAGCATTTT
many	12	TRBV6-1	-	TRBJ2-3	CASSEVQSTQYF	TGTGCCAGCAGTGAAGTTCAGAGTACGCAGTATTTT
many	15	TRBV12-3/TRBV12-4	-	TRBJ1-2	CASSSTATVNYGYTF	TGTGCCAGCAGCTCCACAGCGACAGTCAACTATGGCTACACCTTC
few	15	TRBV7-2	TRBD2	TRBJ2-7	CASSLAGRGSYEQYF	TGTGCCAGCAGCCTAGCGGGGCGGGGCTCCTACGAGCAGTACTTC
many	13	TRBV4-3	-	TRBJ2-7	CASSQVGEDEQYF	TGCGCCAGCAGCCAAGTGGGGGAGGACGAGCAGTACTTC
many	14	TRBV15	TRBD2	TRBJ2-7	CATSKRTSGSEQYF	TGTGCCACCAGCAAGAGGACTAGCGGGAGTGAGCAGTACTTC
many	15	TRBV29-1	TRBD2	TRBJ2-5	CSVNGLAGASETQYF	TGCAGCGTGAACGGACTAGCGGGAGCATCCGAGACCCAGTACTTC
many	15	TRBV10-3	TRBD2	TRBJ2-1	CAISGSGGAYNEQFF	TGTGCCATCAGTGGCAGCGGGGGGGCCTACAATGAGCAGTTCTTC
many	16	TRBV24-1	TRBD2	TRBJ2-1	CATSGVAGGNFHEQFF	TGTGCCACCAGTGGGGTAGCGGGAGGGAATTTCCATGAGCAGTTCTTC
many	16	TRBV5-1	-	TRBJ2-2	CASSLLYGGATGELFF	TGCGCCAGCAGCTTGTTGTATGGAGGGGCCACCGGGGAGCTGTTTTTT
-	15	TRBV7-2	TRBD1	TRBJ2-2	CASSLAGTVEGELFF	TGTGCCAGCAGCTTAGCGGGGACAGTCGAGGGGGAGCTGTTTTTT
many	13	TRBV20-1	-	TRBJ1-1	CSPRGGTNTEAFF	TGCTCTCCAAGGGGGGGCACGAACACTGAAGCTTTCTTT
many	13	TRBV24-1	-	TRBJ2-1	CATSDPTVNEQFF	TGTGCCACCAGTGACCCGACAGTCAATGAGCAGTTCTTC
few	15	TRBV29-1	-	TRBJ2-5	CSVEGGLTLQETQYF	TGCAGCGTTGAAGGGGGGTTAACCCTCCAAGAGACCCAGTACTTC
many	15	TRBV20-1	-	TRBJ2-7	CSARDSRGLSYEQYF	TGCAGTGCTAGAGACTCCAGGGGCCTCTCCTACGAGCAGTACTTC
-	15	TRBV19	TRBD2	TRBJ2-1	CASSPTSGGHNEQFF	TGTGCCAGTTCACCTACTAGCGGGGGCCACAATGAGCAGTTCTTC
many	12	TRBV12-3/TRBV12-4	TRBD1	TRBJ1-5	CASGTGRQPQHF	TGTGCCAGCGGGACAGGGAGACAGCCCCAGCATTTT